Shown below are 7 T cell receptor beta chains from a single sample sequenced in a study of blood T cell repertoires in COVID-19. Using immunoSEQ multiplex PCR, the repertoire was profiled, and TCRdb retains in-frame clones only, with some absent. The data show about 180,000 clones, around 90% seen once. The source material was PBMCs or T cells enriched from blood (not recorded which). These receptors were collected from a woman between 18 and 29 years old who had recovered from COVID-19.

V gene TRBV7-9 combines with J gene TRBJ1-3; D may be TRBD1 (5 bases). V was shortened by 5 bases and J by 0 bases, with 11 bases between the two germline ends. Germline lookup yields CDR1 SEHNR and CDR2 FQNEAQ (reference sequence). This CDR3 is built from 15 residues. The CDR3 region is CASSPTALSGNTIYF. The CDR3 coding sequence is TGTGCCAGCAGCCCGACAGCTCTCTCTGGAAACACCATATATTTT. Filled out from reference TRBV7-9 and TRBJ1-3, the complete variable domain reads DTGVSQNPRHKITKRGQNVTFRCDPISEHNRLYWYRQTLGQGPEFLTYFQNEAQLEKSRLLSDRFSAERPKGSFSTLEIQRTEQGDSAMYLCASSPTALSGNTIYFGEGSWLTVV.

The chain has TRBV5-1 and TRBJ1-4, with D tentatively TRBD1 (6 bases). Trimming removed 3 bases at V and 5 bases at J, with 20 bases between. The CDR3 length is 17 residues. Germline loops: CDR1 SGHRS, CDR2 YFSETQ. CDR3 coding DNA: TGCGCCAGCAGCTCAGCTATTGGACAGAGGGGAAATGAAAAACTGTTTTTT. As protein: CASSSAIGQRGNEKLFF.

This chain connects TRBV10-3 to TRBJ2-5; TRBD1 is a possible D gene (5 bases). The CDR3 is made up of 16 amino acids. V dropped 1 base and J dropped 7 bases, with 19 bases sitting between them. The V gene's germline CDR1 is ENHRY and CDR2 SYGVKD. CDR3 nucleotide sequence: TGTGCCATCAGTGAGTACGCTAGTGCCAACCAGGGGACCCAGTACTTC. Translating it yields CAISEYASANQGTQYF.

The chain has TRBV27 and TRBJ1-5, with D possibly matching TRBD1 (6 bases). The length of the CDR3 is 17 residues. In germline, CDR1 is MNHEY, CDR2 SMNVEV (reference sequence). The germline V and J ends were trimmed by 5 bases and 4 bases, with 21 bases remaining between them. The DNA of the CDR3 is TGTGCCAGCAGTCCGAGCCACCTAGACAGGTATAATCAGCCCCAGCATTTT. It translates to CASSPSHLDRYNQPQHF.

V and J are TRBV9 and TRBJ2-7; possible D gene TRBD1, 6 bases. Trimming removed 3 bases from V and 4 bases from J, with 17 bases in between. The CDR3 has 15 amino acids. Germline-derived CDR1 and CDR2 are SGDLS and YYNGEE. CDR3 loop: CASSAGQSFAYEQYF. CDR3 bases: TGTGCCAGCAGCGCCGGACAGAGCTTTGCTTACGAGCAGTACTTC.

DNA of the CDR3: TGTGCCACCGCACAGGGGGCTTTCCTCGATGCTGAAAAACTGTTTTTT. Encoded protein: CATAQGAFLDAEKLFF. The J gene is TRBJ1-4, the V gene TRBV10-3; TRBD1 agrees at 9 bases. The CDR3 loop spans 16 amino acids. Trimming removed 10 bases from V and 7 bases from J; junction bases left unmatched: 16. Germline lookup yields CDR1 ENHRY and CDR2 SYGVKD.

V usage is TRBV5-1 and J usage is TRBJ2-2; 15 bases are shared with TRBD2. Trimming removed 3 bases from V and 4 bases from J; junction bases left unmatched: 10. In germline, CDR1 is SGHRS, CDR2 YFSETQ. This CDR3 is built from 19 residues. DNA for the CDR3: TGCGCCAGCAGCTCCGCCGGACTAGCGGGGGGGCCGGTCACCGGGGAGCTGTTTTTT. Its protein is CASSSAGLAGGPVTGELFF.